Listed below are T cell receptor beta chains from one sample, sequenced in a study of T-cell reconstitution after alpha-beta-depleted transplantation in children. TCRdb analysed the PCR reads with MiXCR anew, one entry per CDR3 protein. The profile shows 98,000 or so distinct CDR3 sequences, around a quarter of them singletons. The starting material was PBMCs, obtained before TCRalphabeta/CD19-depleted stem cell transplant. These receptors were taken from a boy aged 2 to 10 with acute lymphoblastic leukemia, due to receive a stem cell transplant. Each CDR3 is given without its conserved first and last residue. Expanded clones get a size class; other rows say once, few or many, or leave the size out.

>NA|TRBV5-5
ASSLETSTDTQY
>NA|TRBV20-1
SAKTGGVSKPQH
>NA|TRBV28
ASSLKSASGSGNEQF
>NA|TRBV7-2
ASSFWKGDKNIQY
>NA|TRBV11-2
ASSFRRGGTDTQY
>NA|TRBV29-1
SVDPQGGTEAF
>few|TRBV6-1
ASTWGLNTEAF
>NA|TRBV9
ASSVEGAGANVLT
>NA|TRBV18
ASSPGLAGGTEQF
>NA|TRBV11-2
ASSLEIGNYGYT
>few|TRBV5-1
ASSLATPGQNSPLH
>once|TRBV27
ASSLTGVYGYT
>few|TRBV11-2
ASSPGGGGGRGETQY
>NA|TRBV30
AWSIGQLNTEAF
>NA|TRBV28
ASSPVPGTSA
>NA|TRBV3-1
ASSQDLGLTDTQY
>NA|TRBV24-1
ATSRGGRGYT
>NA|TRBV5-1
ASSLLLGMDEQF
>few|TRBV24-1
ATSDSMTTDRVKETQY
>few|TRBV7-9
ASSSKGTGSEQF
>NA|TRBV3-1
ASSKSGTTGYEQY
>few|TRBV6-1
ASSEALWNEQY
>NA|TRBV27
ASSTLEGNTIY
>few|TRBV11-3
ASSLGLAAGETQY
>NA|TRBV21-1
ASPRFGYT
>NA|TRBV27
ASSPAESSYNEQF
>few|TRBV28
ASSYRVNEQY
>NA|TRBV7-6
ASSFEGSGSRNEQF
>many|TRBV15
ATSRDLPETQY
>few|TRBV5-1
ASSLPSGPGELF
>NA|TRBV3-1
ASSQVQGNGYT
>NA|TRBV7-9
ASSQSLGSSGEKLF
>few|TRBV6-5
ASSYDRGPNDEQY
>NA|TRBV20-1
SARGGDRPQH
>NA|TRBV28
ASSWNYHGTSGSGEQF
>few|TRBV19
ASKWVASYNEQF
>many|TRBV5-6
ASSYLYSGANVLT
>few|TRBV6-1
ASTTQDASSYNEQF
>NA|TRBV19
ASSRDRDTQY
>few|TRBV20-1
SARSLSGGAEETQY
>few|TRBV28
ASSLWGRGEAF
>many|TRBV12-3/TRBV12-4
ASSAPPEAYEQY
>NA|TRBV5-1
ASYRKFTDTQY
>NA|TRBV27
ASRFYDEQF
>NA|TRBV20-1
SPPGLAGGYNEQF
>NA|TRBV5-1
ASSGALGAPSYEQY
>NA|TRBV25-1
ASSAGLRQGYT
>few|TRBV29-1
SVESWKDTEAF
>few|TRBV18
ASSPPGPRNIQY
>many|TRBV5-1
ASSFTGQGNNEQF
>few|TRBV5-1
ASSLGPGLTDTQY
>NA|TRBV19
ASSSGGYTGELF
>few|TRBV21-1
ASRGGGGRTQPQH
>few|TRBV7-9
ASSQGTDEQY